The rows below give T cell receptor beta chains drawn from one sample of a study of metastatic and nonmetastatic thyroid tumors. MiXCR reprocessed the PCR reads for TCRdb. The profile covers around 40,000 clones, with roughly 26% appearing a single time and roughly 9.1% taken by the ten largest. The material sequenced was blood. Every receptor here comes from a female donor with papillary thyroid cancer or a benign thyroid nodule (not recorded which). Some clones in this sample may be carry-over from other donors' samples. Each CDR3 is given with its conserved first and last residue. The order of the fields is D gene, J gene, V gene, clone size, CDR3 protein. The D gene is left open where the match is weak. Clone size is not always given. Where it is, it says once, few, many or a class for expanded clones.

d_gene: TRBD1
j_gene: TRBJ2-2
v_gene: TRBV7-2
abundance: many
CDR3aa: CASSLSGQGNTGELFF

d_gene: TRBD2
j_gene: TRBJ2-7
v_gene: TRBV10-1
abundance: .
CDR3aa: CASSESGTSLYF

d_gene: TRBD2
j_gene: TRBJ2-2
v_gene: TRBV12-3/TRBV12-4
abundance: many
CDR3aa: CASSFGTSGRANTGELFF

d_gene: TRBD2
j_gene: TRBJ2-7
v_gene: TRBV7-8
abundance: .
CDR3aa: CASSTLAGALGEQYF

d_gene: TRBD1
j_gene: TRBJ2-2
v_gene: TRBV6-2/TRBV6-3
abundance: many
CDR3aa: CASRRQGTNTGELFF

d_gene: TRBD1
j_gene: TRBJ2-7
v_gene: TRBV6-1
abundance: .
CDR3aa: CASSEAGTGGYEQYF

d_gene: TRBD1
j_gene: TRBJ1-4
v_gene: TRBV19
abundance: many
CDR3aa: CASSIGQGTEKLFF

d_gene: .
j_gene: TRBJ2-7
v_gene: TRBV2
abundance: few
CDR3aa: CASSTRLAYEQYF

d_gene: .
j_gene: TRBJ1-1
v_gene: TRBV9
abundance: .
CDR3aa: CASSVASSTEAFF

d_gene: .
j_gene: TRBJ1-2
v_gene: TRBV6-2/TRBV6-3
abundance: .
CDR3aa: CASSPPRYTGYTF

d_gene: .
j_gene: TRBJ2-7
v_gene: TRBV18
abundance: many
CDR3aa: CASSFDGGSREQYF

d_gene: .
j_gene: TRBJ2-6
v_gene: TRBV20-1
abundance: .
CDR3aa: CSASPLVSGANVLTF

d_gene: TRBD2
j_gene: TRBJ2-1
v_gene: TRBV7-8
abundance: many
CDR3aa: CASSPTAGAYNEQFF

d_gene: TRBD1
j_gene: TRBJ1-2
v_gene: TRBV29-1
abundance: many
CDR3aa: CSVETGTGYGYTF

d_gene: TRBD1
j_gene: TRBJ1-5
v_gene: TRBV6-1
abundance: .
CDR3aa: CASSGTGGRQPQHF

d_gene: .
j_gene: TRBJ1-4
v_gene: TRBV18
abundance: .
CDR3aa: CASSLQSPGSRGERLFF

d_gene: .
j_gene: TRBJ1-2
v_gene: TRBV30
abundance: .
CDR3aa: CAWSSTEWDGYTF

d_gene: .
j_gene: TRBJ2-2
v_gene: TRBV12-3/TRBV12-4
abundance: .
CDR3aa: CASRACGVSNTGELFF

d_gene: TRBD1
j_gene: TRBJ2-3
v_gene: TRBV20-1
abundance: .
CDR3aa: CSATNPTGNMGDTQYF

d_gene: .
j_gene: TRBJ2-5
v_gene: TRBV3-1
abundance: .
CDR3aa: CASSQKIWETQYF

d_gene: TRBD1
j_gene: TRBJ2-3
v_gene: TRBV28
abundance: many
CDR3aa: CASSNPGQGWDTQYF

d_gene: .
j_gene: TRBJ2-6
v_gene: TRBV6-4
abundance: few
CDR3aa: CASSDSGAGANVLTF

d_gene: TRBD1
j_gene: TRBJ1-2
v_gene: TRBV28
abundance: many
CDR3aa: CASRLYRGLGYTF

d_gene: .
j_gene: TRBJ1-2
v_gene: TRBV5-1
abundance: many
CDR3aa: CASSLDGRGGYTF

d_gene: .
j_gene: TRBJ1-2
v_gene: TRBV16
abundance: few
CDR3aa: CASSQYTRGNGYTF

d_gene: .
j_gene: TRBJ1-1
v_gene: TRBV2
abundance: .
CDR3aa: CASIERLIMNTEAFF

d_gene: TRBD1
j_gene: TRBJ2-7
v_gene: TRBV28
abundance: .
CDR3aa: CASSTPGQVIYEQYF

d_gene: .
j_gene: TRBJ2-5
v_gene: TRBV6-4
abundance: few
CDR3aa: CASGPWTRQQETQYF

d_gene: .
j_gene: TRBJ2-6
v_gene: TRBV30
abundance: many
CDR3aa: CAWSPPSGANVLTF

d_gene: .
j_gene: TRBJ1-2
v_gene: TRBV5-5
abundance: .
CDR3aa: CASSLGGINYGYTF

d_gene: .
j_gene: TRBJ2-5
v_gene: TRBV20-1
abundance: many
CDR3aa: CSARPLSGTQETQYF

d_gene: .
j_gene: TRBJ2-7
v_gene: TRBV13
abundance: .
CDR3aa: CASSPATVNPAKGDYEQYF

d_gene: .
j_gene: TRBJ1-2
v_gene: TRBV5-1
abundance: .
CDR3aa: CASSLAGRGTYWRVHGYTF

d_gene: TRBD2
j_gene: TRBJ2-3
v_gene: TRBV20-1
abundance: many
CDR3aa: CSATYAGTRWSDTQYF

d_gene: .
j_gene: TRBJ2-2
v_gene: TRBV6-1
abundance: few
CDR3aa: CASSRNTGELFF

d_gene: TRBD1
j_gene: TRBJ2-7
v_gene: TRBV12-3/TRBV12-4
abundance: medium-sized
CDR3aa: CASSPSGQGIEQYF

d_gene: TRBD2
j_gene: TRBJ2-1
v_gene: TRBV6-1
abundance: medium-sized
CDR3aa: CATQAGGPVNEQFF

d_gene: .
j_gene: TRBJ2-7
v_gene: TRBV4-2
abundance: .
CDR3aa: CASSQDGSFSYEQYF

d_gene: .
j_gene: TRBJ2-7
v_gene: TRBV15
abundance: medium-sized
CDR3aa: CATSREGYEQYF

d_gene: .
j_gene: TRBJ2-1
v_gene: TRBV6-1
abundance: few
CDR3aa: CASNLVNEKFF

d_gene: .
j_gene: TRBJ2-3
v_gene: TRBV20-1
abundance: .
CDR3aa: CSANRERGDKDTQYF